This TCR beta chain comes out of a study of glioma-infiltrating T cells (dated by TCRdb to about 2016). Background on the whole study: The study sequenced TCR alpha- and beta-chain repertoires from glioma tissue, from non-neoplastic brain tissue and from matched peripheral blood mononuclear cells. Each tissue-infiltrating repertoire was compared with the same patient's peripheral blood repertoire to measure divergence between tissue and blood T-cell populations. The paired cohort comprised three low-grade glioma patients, eight or nine primary glioblastoma patients and three non-glioma patients contributing non-neoplastic brain tissue.

The junction shows trimming of 1 base on V and 4 bases on J, plus 10 bases between the germline ends. Reading the germline V gene gives CDR1 SNHLY and CDR2 FYNNEI. The CDR3 contains 14 residues, cysteine and phenylalanine counted. Just CDR3 DNA is preserved here, 42 bases in frame from base 1. Overall study results and their limits: In non-neoplastic patients, VJ-independent divergence between tissue and blood fell below expectation, whereas in all gliomas, and especially in low-grade gliomas, the divergence rose above expectation. Only a very small number of CDR3 sequences turned up in both tissue and blood, a result put down to high CDR3 diversity combined with limited sampling. Group comparisons rested on small numbers: three non-neoplastic, three low-grade glioma and fewer than 10 glioblastoma patients.

Only a few counts were recorded for this clonotype. The antigen it binds to is not known. Base qualities were left out, and no much larger clone turns up one base away. The iRepertoire nested amplicon-rescue multiplex PCR (arm-PCR) platform was used to amplify TCR alpha and beta CDR3 regions from RNA. The input for one-step reverse transcription and amplification was about 85-400 ng of either tissue mRNA or PBMC total RNA. Following bead purification, Illumina adapters were added through a secondary multiplex PCR, and the libraries were then gel-purified between 200 and 400 bp. The libraries contained internal 6-nucleotide barcodes that were used for demultiplexing. Sequencing of libraries was performed on an Illumina MiSeq with 2x220 or 2x250 nucleotide paired-end reads. Per the authors' processing: FLASH 1.2.11 was used to merge paired reads, and BWA-MEM then aligned the reads to the GRCh37 human genome before TRA and TRB reads were extracted. V and J assignment used an IMGT-derived reference of cassette sequences and CDR3 motifs that included pseudogenes. Three-frame translation of reads was performed, and productive CDR3s were defined as those with a C...FGXG motif and no stop codons. A clonotype was defined as a unique combination of a V-J cassette pair and a CDR3 amino acid sequence. Filtering of reads was based on Hamming distance, with the threshold set by the sequence error rate of each sample in mapped regions. TCRdb passed the public sequencing reads through fastp at Q25 and MiXCR, retaining productive beta sequences. A single entry per CDR3 protein holds the most common genes and DNA from its merged rows. None of the V and J calls come from the authors' own analysis; TCRdb made them. For this sample there are under 20,000 distinct CDR3 sequences; more than 45% appear just once. The ten top clones hold 42% of the sample.

In this chain, TRBV2 is recombined with TRBJ1-1; the D gene is unclear. The receptor comes from a human donor with low-grade glioma or glioblastoma, undergoing nonglioma brain surgery, or in good health (not recorded which). Sequencing input: glioma tissue, nonneoplastic brain tissue, or PBMCs (not recorded which). The nucleotide sequence is given as TGTGCCAGCAGTGAAGAGGGTTTGGGCACTGAAGCTTTCTTT. It codes for CASSEEGLGTEAFF. The variable domain in full, with residues beyond the CDR3 obtained from the reference TRBV2 and TRBJ1-1 genes, is EPEVTQTPSHQVTQMGQEVILRCVPISNHLYFYWYRQILGQKVEFLVSFYNNEISEKSEIFDDQFSVERPDGSNFTLKIRSTKLEDSAMYFCASSEEGLGTEAFFGQGTRLTVV.